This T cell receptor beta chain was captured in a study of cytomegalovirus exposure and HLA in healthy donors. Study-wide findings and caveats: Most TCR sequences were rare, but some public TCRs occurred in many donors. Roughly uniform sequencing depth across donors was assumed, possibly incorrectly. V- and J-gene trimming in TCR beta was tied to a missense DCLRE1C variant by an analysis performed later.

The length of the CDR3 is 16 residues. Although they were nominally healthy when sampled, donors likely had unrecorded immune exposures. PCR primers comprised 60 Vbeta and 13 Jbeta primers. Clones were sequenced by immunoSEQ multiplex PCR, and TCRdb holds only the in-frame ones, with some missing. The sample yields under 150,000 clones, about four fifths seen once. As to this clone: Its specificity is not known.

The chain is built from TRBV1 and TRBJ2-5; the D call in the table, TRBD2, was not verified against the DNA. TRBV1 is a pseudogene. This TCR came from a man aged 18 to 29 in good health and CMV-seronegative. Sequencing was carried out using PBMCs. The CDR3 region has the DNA TGCACCAGCAGTTTGCCCAGAATAGTAACGGGGGAGACCCAGTACTTC. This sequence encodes CTSSLPRIVTGETQYF.